This T cell receptor beta chain originates from a study of post-analysis software for immune sequencing data. The wider study: There were relapsing-remitting, secondary progressive and progressive-relapsing multiple sclerosis among the disease courses included. Findings and caveats of the study: There was significantly lower normalized Chao1 diversity in multiple sclerosis patients than in controls. Elevated frequency relative to controls characterized roughly 5 TRBV segments in patients, TRBV5-6, TRBV5-1 and TRBV20-1 among them. The F measure placed samples prepared in the same batch into strongly shared clusters.

Unique molecular identifiers tagged the TCR beta cDNA libraries. T cells numbering roughly 0.9 to 10 million yielded cDNA molecules that totaled about 500,000. Via MiXCR, TCRdb re-called the PCR reads, giving one row per CDR3 protein. The repertoire holds some 500,000 distinct CDR3 sequences, 40% to 55% seen once, with 9.5% to 13% in the top ten. Note on this clonotype: Antigen specificity is unknown.

Germline loops: CDR1 KGHDR, CDR2 SFDVKD. V lost 6 bases and J lost 5; bases outside the gene matches: 6. The length of the CDR3 is 16 residues. The clonotype was recovered from a girl aged 5-17 years with multiple sclerosis. Input material: blood. V and J are TRBV24-1 and TRBJ2-3, with 14 nucleotides matching TRBD2. The CDR3 loop is CATSPGLAGGKDTQYF. CDR3 in DNA: TGTGCCACCAGTCCTGGACTAGCGGGAGGTAAAGATACGCAGTATTTT.